This TCR beta chain was identified during a study of OX40 agonist ivuxolimab in advanced cancers. As for the study in general: From roughly 20 to 85 years was the age range, with a mean of approximately 63 years, and 65% to 90% were male. Enrollees could have had prior anti-PD-1, anti-PD-L1 or anti-CTLA-4 therapy, which about 40% had received. Study-level findings and limits: On average, a greater number of expanded clones characterised CD8+ T cells relative to CD4+. Expanded peripheral T cells had an undetermined antigen specificity.

In the case of this clone: Its antigen is unidentified.

Germline-derived CDR1 and CDR2 are MNHNS and SASEGT. V dropped 6 bases and J dropped 5 bases, with 5 bases sitting between them. This CDR3 region has 10 residues. The data were produced by immunoSEQ multiplex PCR, yet TCRdb's version contains in-frame clones alone and is incomplete. The sample has roughly 38,000 clones, 74% seen once. This sequence was found in an adult with an advanced solid tumor such as melanoma, head and neck, liver or kidney cancer. V and J are TRBV6-1 and TRBJ2-7; no clear D gene. The source material was CD4+ or CD8+ T cells sorted from blood, sampled in a trial of the OX40 agonist ivuxolimab. CDR3 residues: CASRLNEQYF. CDR3 DNA: TGTGCCAGCAGGCTTAACGAGCAGTACTTC.